The present entry profiles one TCR beta chain with its context. Trimming shortened V by 11 bases and J by 5 bases, and 21 bases separated the two germline ends. Per the germline V gene, CDR1 is ENHRY and CDR2 is SYGVKD. The CDR3 spans 14 residues. The data belong to a study of blood T cells in healthy people across ages. At least 6 micrograms of total RNA were extracted per sample. A second PCR, run for about 6 to 11 cycles, used a sample-barcoded 5' primer plus a J-beta primer mix. From the 5' RACE reads, TCRdb called clonotypes with MiXCR, one entry per CDR3 protein. The sample holds around 990,000 distinct CDR3 sequences, under 30% seen once. In addition, the sample was reused for a study of T cells of mothers and their children. From that study: Overlap ran slightly, non-significantly higher for related than unrelated mother-child pairs.

The origin of this receptor is a girl aged 2-15 years in good health. This chain connects TRBV10-3 to TRBJ2-5; weak D call: TRBD1 (6 bases). Sequenced input: blood. The CDR3 loop reads CAALDRKDEETQYF. For the CDR3, the DNA is TGTGCCGCGCTTGACAGGAAGGATGAGGAGACCCAGTACTTC.